The clone carrying this TCR beta chain has a handful of counts. What it recognizes is unknown. The data originate from a study of cytomegalovirus exposure and HLA in healthy donors. Study-level findings and limits: Being indistinguishable, some V segments were excluded, TRBV6-2 and TRBV6-3 among them. Another analysis was done later, and it associated around 17,000 TCR beta sequences with HLA alleles at 0.05 false discovery rate.

Germline values: CDR1 MGHRA, CDR2 YSYEKL. The CDR3 has 15 amino acids. Trimming took off 0 bases at V and 8 bases at J, with 13 bases between the two ends. Vbeta (60) and Jbeta (13) primers were used in the PCR. Using immunoSEQ multiplex PCR, the repertoire was profiled, and TCRdb retains in-frame clones only, with some absent. Among roughly 100,000 clones listed, over 75% were seen once. Sequencing was performed on PBMCs. This chain uses TRBV4-1 with TRBJ1-4, with D tentatively TRBD1 (5 bases). The receptor was derived from a man aged 50 to 60 in good health and CMV-seronegative. The CDR3 nucleotides read TGCGCCAGCAGCCAAGAGGCAGGGTCCAGAGAAAAACTGTTTTTT. As protein: CASSQEAGSREKLFF.